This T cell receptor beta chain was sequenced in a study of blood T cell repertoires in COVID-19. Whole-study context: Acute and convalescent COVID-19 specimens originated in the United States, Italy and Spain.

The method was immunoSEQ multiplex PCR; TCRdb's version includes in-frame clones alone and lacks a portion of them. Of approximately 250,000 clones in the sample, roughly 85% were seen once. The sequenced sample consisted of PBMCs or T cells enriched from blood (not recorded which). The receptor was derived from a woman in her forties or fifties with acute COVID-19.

The CDR3 here is CASRSQRRRENTEAFF. The CDR3 coding sequence is TGTGCCAGCCGTTCCCAGCGGAGGCGGGAGAACACTGAAGCTTTCTTT. The chain recombines TRBV6-5 with TRBJ1-1; D is unclear. V shed 8 bases and J shed 1 base, with 20 bases lying between them. Germline CDR1 MNHEY, CDR2 SVGAGI. This CDR3 has 16 residues.